The 17 T cell receptor beta chains reported below all come from one sample, sequenced in a study of CD8 T cells in Susac syndrome. The authors reverse transcribed roughly 0.5 to 1 ug RNA with random hexamers. TCRdb used MiXCR to reprocess the immunoSEQ multiplex PCR reads, holding one entry per CDR3 protein. This table has almost 450,000 distinct CDR3 sequences, 75% to 90% appearing once. Sequencing input: CD8+ T cells from PBMCs. The source of these receptors is a human donor with multiple sclerosis.

V gene TRBV29-1 combines with J gene TRBJ1-1, with D unclear. The CDR3 covers 14 residues. V was pared by 0 bases and J by 1 base, with 9 bases between. CDR1 is SQVTM, CDR2 ANQGSEA, per germline. CDR3 coding DNA: TGCAGCGTTGAAGACCCCTATAGGAACACTGAAGCTTTCTTT. This codes for CSVEDPYRNTEAFF. Based on the CDR3 plus reference TRBV29-1 and TRBJ1-1, the full variable domain is SAVISQKPSRDICQRGTSLTIQCQVDSQVTMMFWYRQQPGQSLTLIATANQGSEATYESGFVIDKFPISRPNLTFSTLTVSNMSPEDSSIYLCSVEDPYRNTEAFFGQGTRLTVV.

This clonotype appeared a few times. The chain joins TRBV5-4 to TRBJ2-1, with 9 positions matching TRBD2. With 2 bases clipped from V and 9 bases from J, the junction kept 6 bases outside the gene matches. This CDR3 has 14 residues. In germline, CDR1 is SGHNT, CDR2 YYREEE (reference sequence). Here the CDR3 reads CASSLGARGGEQFF. The CDR3 DNA follows: TGTGCCAGCAGCTTAGGGGCGCGGGGGGGTGAGCAGTTCTTC.

The chain couples TRBV27 to TRBJ2-1, with TRBD2 identical over 13 bases. Trimming removed 2 bases from V and 8 bases from J; junction bases left unmatched: 9. Germline V gene lookup returns CDR1 MNHEY and CDR2 SMNVEV (reference sequence). The CDR3 length is 17 residues. CDR3 in DNA: TGTGCCAGCAGTTTACCAGCCACTAGCGGGAGGGGAGATGAGCAGTTCTTC. It yields the protein CASSLPATSGRGDEQFF.

This sequence joins TRBV6-2 or TRBV6-3 and TRBJ2-3; D is undetermined. CDR1 is MNHEY and CDR2 is SVGEGT in the germline V gene. Trimming pared 1 base from V and 2 bases from J, leaving 13 bases between. This CDR3 has 16 residues. The CDR3 DNA is TGTGCCAGCAGTTACTTGGCGGCCTCTCTCACAGATACGCAGTATTTT. It specifies CASSYLAASLTDTQYF.

This clonotype was picked up many times. V usage is TRBV27 and J usage is TRBJ2-7, with 7 positions matching TRBD1. Germline V gives CDR1 MNHEY, CDR2 SMNVEV (reference sequence). This CDR3 comprises 13 residues. J was trimmed by 1 base and V by 6 bases; bases with no gene match: 3. The DNA of the CDR3 is TGTGCCAGCAGCCCGGGACAGTCCTACGAGCAGTACTTC. Amino acids: CASSPGQSYEQYF.

This chain connects TRBV6-5 to TRBJ1-5, with D uncertain. The CDR3 spans 14 residues. The germline V gene encodes CDR1 MNHEY and CDR2 SVGAGI. Trimming stripped 6 bases from V and 9 bases from J, with 18 bases between. The CDR3 coding sequence is TGTGCCAGCAGCCTCGACCCGGTGCGTTCGCCCCAGCATTTT. Translating it yields CASSLDPVRSPQHF.

The V call is TRBV3-1, the J call TRBJ2-2; D call uncertain. The germline CDR1 and CDR2 sequences are LGHDT and YNNKEL (reference sequence). Between the trimmed V and J ends, which lost 6 bases and 5 bases, there was a span of 19 bases. There are 16 residues in the CDR3. CDR3 region: CASRHDPLGGTGELFF. DNA of the CDR3: TGTGCCAGCAGGCATGACCCCTTAGGCGGAACCGGGGAGCTGTTTTTT.

The chain uses TRBV29-1 and TRBJ2-7; the D gene is possibly TRBD2 (7 bases). Trimming took off 7 bases at V and 2 bases at J, with 18 bases between the two ends. The CDR3 is 14 residues long. CDR1 and CDR2 (germline): SQVTM, ANQGSEA. The CDR3 bases are TGCAGCGGGGGGGGCGGGGGTATCGCCTACGAGCAGTACTTC. This encodes CSGGGGGIAYEQYF.

The chain recombines TRBV4-1 with TRBJ2-5; D remains unclear. The CDR3 totals 13 residues. Germline V gene lookup returns CDR1 MGHRA and CDR2 YSYEKL. V was trimmed by 1 base and J by 5 bases, leaving 8 bases between them. The CDR3 loop is CASSQGVVETQYF. The CDR3 DNA is TGCGCCAGCAGCCAAGGGGTAGTTGAGACCCAGTACTTC.

This chain uses TRBV29-1 with TRBJ2-7; D might be TRBD1 (5 bases). This CDR3 has 14 residues. Germline CDR1 SQVTM, CDR2 ANQGSEA. This chain's CDR3 is CSGADTGEAYEQYF. Here the CDR3 DNA reads TGCAGTGGGGCAGATACCGGAGAAGCCTACGAGCAGTACTTC.

This chain uses TRBV19 with TRBJ1-2; D uncertain. Germline CDR1 reads LNHDA; CDR2 reads SQIVND (reference sequence). The CDR3 spans 16 residues. Trimming removed 4 bases from V and 1 base from J, with 16 bases in between. In nucleotides, the CDR3 is TGTGCCAGTAGTAGGGAGACGGAGGAAAATAACTATGGCTACACCTTC. Its protein is CASSRETEENNYGYTF. Supplemented by reference TRBV19 and TRBJ1-2, the full variable domain reads DGGITQSPKYLFRKEGQNVTLSCEQNLNHDAMYWYRQDPGQGLRLIYYSQIVNDFQKGDIAEGYSVSREKKESFPLTVTSAQKNPTAFYLCASSRETEENNYGYTFGSGTRLTVV.

The chain links TRBV5-1 to TRBJ1-2; 8 positions match TRBD1. CDR1 and CDR2 (germline): SGHRS, YFSETQ. The CDR3 consists of 14 residues. Trimming at V came to 7 bases and at J to 5 bases, leaving 10 bases not matched to a gene. The DNA for the CDR3 is TGCGCCAGCGACCCCGGACAGGGCGTATATGGCTACACCTTC. Translated: CASDPGQGVYGYTF.

The rearrangement links TRBV7-9 to TRBJ1-5; D gene ambiguous. V lost 4 bases and J lost 1, with 2 bases in between. The germline V gene has CDR1 SEHNR and CDR2 FQNEAQ (reference sequence). CDR3 size: 12 residues. As DNA, the CDR3 is TGTGCCAGCAGCTACAGCAATCAGCCCCAGCATTTT. Encoded protein: CASSYSNQPQHF.

The chain uses TRBV4-1 and TRBJ1-5; D not resolved. This CDR3 region has 13 residues. The V gene lost 1 base and the J gene lost 12 bases, with 13 bases spanning the gap. The germline V gene has CDR1 MGHRA and CDR2 YSYEKL. The CDR3 loop reads CASSQGLRAIQHF. CDR3 DNA: TGCGCCAGCAGCCAAGGACTTAGGGCTATCCAGCATTTT.

V gene TRBV4-1 combines with J gene TRBJ1-5; no definite D call. The CDR3 is made up of 13 amino acids. CDR1 MGHRA and CDR2 YSYEKL come from the germline V gene. The V gene lost 5 bases and the J gene lost 5 bases, with 10 bases spanning the gap. The CDR3: CASSEYKDQPQHF. Here the CDR3 DNA reads TGCGCCAGCAGCGAGTATAAGGATCAGCCCCAGCATTTT.

The gene calls are TRBV4-2 and TRBJ2-1; tentatively, D is TRBD2 (6 bases). The CDR3 loop spans 15 amino acids. V was pared by 2 bases and J by 3 bases, with 11 bases between. Per the germline V gene, CDR1 is LGHNA and CDR2 is YNFKEQ. The CDR3 here is CASSQSLTSYNEQFF. As DNA, the CDR3 is TGTGCCAGCAGCCAATCACTGACTAGCTACAATGAGCAGTTCTTC.

J is TRBJ1-2 and V is TRBV7-9; TRBD1 matches 10 bases. CDR3 length equals 17 residues. V was pared by 2 bases and J by 2 bases, with 8 bases of the junction left unmatched. Germline CDR1 SEHNR, CDR2 FQNEAQ (reference sequence). CDR3 nucleotide sequence: TGTGCCAGCAGCTTACAACCGGGACAGGGGCCAAACTATGGCTACACCTTC. Protein sequence: CASSLQPGQGPNYGYTF.